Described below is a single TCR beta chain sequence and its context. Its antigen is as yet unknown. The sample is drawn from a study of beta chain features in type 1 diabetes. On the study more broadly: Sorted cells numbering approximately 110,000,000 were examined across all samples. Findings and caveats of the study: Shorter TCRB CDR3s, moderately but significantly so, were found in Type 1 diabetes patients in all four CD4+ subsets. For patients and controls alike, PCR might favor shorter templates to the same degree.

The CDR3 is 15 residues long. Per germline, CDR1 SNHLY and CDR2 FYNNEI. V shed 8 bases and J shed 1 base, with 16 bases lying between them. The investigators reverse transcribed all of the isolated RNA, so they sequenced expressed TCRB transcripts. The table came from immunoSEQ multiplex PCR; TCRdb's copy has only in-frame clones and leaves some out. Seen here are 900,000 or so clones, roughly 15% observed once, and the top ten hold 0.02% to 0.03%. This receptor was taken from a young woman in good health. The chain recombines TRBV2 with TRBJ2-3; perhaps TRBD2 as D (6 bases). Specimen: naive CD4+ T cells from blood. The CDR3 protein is CASCRGTLGTDTQYF. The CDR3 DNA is TGTGCCAGCTGCCGGGGGACTCTTGGCACAGATACGCAGTATTTT.